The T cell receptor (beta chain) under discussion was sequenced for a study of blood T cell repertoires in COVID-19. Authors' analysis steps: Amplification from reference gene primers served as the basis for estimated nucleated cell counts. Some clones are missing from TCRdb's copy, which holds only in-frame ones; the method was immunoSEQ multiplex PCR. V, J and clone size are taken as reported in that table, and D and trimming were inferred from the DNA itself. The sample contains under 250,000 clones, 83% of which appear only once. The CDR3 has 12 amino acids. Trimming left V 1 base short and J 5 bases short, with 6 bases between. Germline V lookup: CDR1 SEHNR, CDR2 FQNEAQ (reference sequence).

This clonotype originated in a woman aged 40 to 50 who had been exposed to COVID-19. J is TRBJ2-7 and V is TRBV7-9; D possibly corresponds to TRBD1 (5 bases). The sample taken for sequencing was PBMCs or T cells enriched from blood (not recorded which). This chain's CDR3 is CASSLVGDEQYF. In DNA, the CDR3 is TGTGCCAGCAGCTTAGTAGGGGACGAGCAGTACTTC.